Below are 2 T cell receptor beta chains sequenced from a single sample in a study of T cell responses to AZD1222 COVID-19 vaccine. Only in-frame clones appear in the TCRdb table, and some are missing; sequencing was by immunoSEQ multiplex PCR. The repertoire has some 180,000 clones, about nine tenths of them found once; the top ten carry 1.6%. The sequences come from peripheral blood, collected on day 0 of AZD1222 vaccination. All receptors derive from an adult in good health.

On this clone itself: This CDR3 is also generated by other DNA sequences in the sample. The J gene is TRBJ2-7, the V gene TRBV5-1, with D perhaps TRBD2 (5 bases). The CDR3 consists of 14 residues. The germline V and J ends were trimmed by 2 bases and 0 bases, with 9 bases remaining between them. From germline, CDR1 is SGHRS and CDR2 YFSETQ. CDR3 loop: CASSLSGVSYEQYF. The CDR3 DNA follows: TGCGCCAGCAGCTTAAGCGGTGTCTCCTACGAGCAGTACTTC.

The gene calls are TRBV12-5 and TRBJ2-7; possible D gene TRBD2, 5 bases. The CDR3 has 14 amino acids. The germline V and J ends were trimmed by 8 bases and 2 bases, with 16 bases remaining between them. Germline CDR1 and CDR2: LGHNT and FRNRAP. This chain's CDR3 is CASSGWGSPYEQYF. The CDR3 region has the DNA TGTGCTAGTTCGGGGTGGGGTAGCCCCTACGAGCAGTACTTC.